Presented here are 6 T cell receptor beta chains from one specimen sequenced in a study of blood T cell repertoires in COVID-19. Clones were read by immunoSEQ multiplex PCR, and TCRdb kept only the in-frame ones, dropping some. The sample includes 150,000 to 190,000 clones, 76% seen only once; the top ten take more than 3.5%. Sequences were obtained from peripheral blood. The origin of the receptors is a woman of 80 years or more with acute or convalescent COVID-19.

The V call is TRBV30, the J call TRBJ2-5; TRBD1 is a possible D gene (5 bases). Looked up from germline, CDR1 is GTSNPN and CDR2 is SVGIG (reference sequence). CDR3 length: 10 residues. Trimming removed 2 bases from V and 10 bases from J, with 8 bases in between. CDR3 in DNA: TGTGCCTGGAGTAGACAGAACCAGTACTTC. This translates into CAWSRQNQYF.

The chain is built from TRBV18 and TRBJ1-1, with 8 bases matching TRBD1. CDR1 is KGHSH, CDR2 LQKENI, per germline. There are 13 residues in the CDR3. Trimming cost V 5 bases and J 7 bases; bases outside gene matches: 6. In DNA form, the CDR3 reads TGTGCCAGCTCAGCCGGGACAGGTAATGAAGCTTTCTTT. Encoded protein: CASSAGTGNEAFF.

The rearrangement uses TRBV7-6 and TRBJ1-6; D unresolved. The CDR3 contains 13 residues. Germline lookup yields CDR1 SGHVS and CDR2 FNYEAQ. V lost 3 bases and J 6 bases, leaving 6 bases between the germline ends. CDR3: CASSFATNSPLHF. The CDR3 coding sequence is TGTGCCAGCAGCTTCGCTACTAATTCACCCCTCCACTTT. Variable domain in full (rest from reference TRBV7-6 and TRBJ1-6): GAGVSQSPRYKVTKRGQDVALRCDPISGHVSLYWYRQALGQGPEFLTYFNYEAQQDKSGLPNDRFSAERPEGSISTLTIQRTEQRDSAMYRCASSFATNSPLHFGNGTRLTVT.

V and J are TRBV5-1 and TRBJ1-5; a weak D match, TRBD1 (6 bases). Germline CDR1 reads SGHRS; CDR2 reads YFSETQ. The CDR3 contains 14 residues. V was pared by 2 bases and J by 3 bases, with 9 bases between. The chain's CDR3 is CASSLGQLNQPQHF. The DNA of the CDR3 is TGCGCCAGCAGCTTAGGACAGCTCAATCAGCCCCAGCATTTT.

The rearrangement links TRBV7-2 to TRBJ1-5, with D uncertain. Germline loops: CDR1 SGHTA, CDR2 FQGNSA. CDR3 length equals 15 residues. V shed 1 base and J shed 4 bases, with 11 bases lying between them. In DNA, the CDR3 is TGTGCCAGCAGCTTAGTGGGAGGCTCAAATCAGCCCCAGCATTTT. Encoded protein: CASSLVGGSNQPQHF.

This clone was detected a few times. The V and J genes are TRBV25-1 and TRBJ2-5, with TRBD1 matching over 7 bases. The CDR3 has 14 amino acids. Per germline, CDR1 MGHDK and CDR2 SYGVNS. J gave up 5 bases and V 8 bases, and 11 bases lay outside the gene matches. CDR3 loop: CASHTKNRGETQYF. For the CDR3, the DNA is TGTGCCAGCCACACGAAAAACAGGGGTGAGACCCAGTACTTC.